This TCR beta chain was sequenced for a study of blood T cell repertoires in COVID-19. Overall study context: Acute and convalescent COVID-19 samples came from the United States, Italy and Spain.

The study drew participants aged 18 to 89 years from some 23 US areas. Grouping used clinical history reported by participants in a survey and questionnaire. Per the original methods: It was from reference gene primer amplification that nucleated cell counts were estimated. Using immunoSEQ multiplex PCR, the repertoire was profiled, and TCRdb retains in-frame clones only, with some absent. V, J and clone size are those of that table, while D and trimming were read from the DNA. Seen here are more than 110,000 clones, approximately 84% observed once, and the top ten hold under 2%. Germline lookup yields CDR1 MDHEN and CDR2 SYDVKM. This CDR3 region has 14 residues. The V gene lost 6 bases and the J gene lost 5 bases, with 14 bases spanning the gap.

The V gene is TRBV28, the J gene TRBJ2-1, with D tentatively TRBD1 (5 bases). The specimen sequenced was PBMCs or T cells enriched from blood (not recorded which). This TCR was recovered from a woman aged 18-29 years who had been exposed to COVID-19. The CDR3 nucleotides are TGTGCCAGCAGCTATCTGGGGCTGGACAATGAGCAGTTCTTC. It specifies CASSYLGLDNEQFF.